What follows are 2 T cell receptor beta chains derived from one specimen sequenced in a study of T cells in tuberculosis. After thawing and overnight rest, PBMC were stained with GMM-loaded CD1B tetramer, viability dye and anti-CD3 for sorting. The CD1B tetramers carried C32 glucose monomycolate purified from Rhodococcus equi. Some clones are missing from TCRdb's copy, which holds only in-frame ones; the method was immunoSEQ multiplex PCR. Among 60,000 or so clones listed, 81% were seen once. Sequencing was carried out using CD1b-GMM tetramer-negative cells sorted from PBMCs. Source of these receptors: an adult woman with latent tuberculosis.

This clone showed up just once. The chain links TRBV18 to TRBJ2-1, with 12 nucleotides matching TRBD2. In germline, CDR1 is KGHSH, CDR2 LQKENI. V gave up 5 bases and J gave up 6 bases; unmatched junction bases: 5. The CDR3 spans 15 residues. DNA for the CDR3: TGTGCCAGCTCATCACTAGCGGGGGGTCGCAATGAGCAGTTCTTC. It codes for CASSSLAGGRNEQFF.

The V call is TRBV27, the J call TRBJ2-3; possible D gene TRBD2, 6 bases. V was shortened by 2 bases and J by 9 bases, with 15 bases between the two germline ends. CDR1 and CDR2 from the germline V gene are MNHEY and SMNVEV (reference sequence). The CDR3 totals 14 residues. Written as DNA, the CDR3 is TGTGCCAGCAGTTTAGGGGGACTGGGGCGCACGCAGTATTTT. Its translation: CASSLGGLGRTQYF.